This is a list of T cell receptor beta chains from one sample in a study of control samples from healthy donors and cancer patients. Repertoires were generated with immunoSEQ multiplex PCR, while TCRdb's copy carries only in-frame clones and drops some. The table lists some 67,000 clones, around 87% of them singletons. What was sequenced was PBMCs. The origin of the receptors is a woman between 50 and 59 years old with head and neck cancer. CDR3s include the opening cysteine and the closing phenylalanine or tryptophan. The D gene is left open where the match is weak. Only some rows state a clone size, as once, few, many or a class for expanded clones.

CDR3aa	CDR3nt	v_gene	j_gene	d_gene	abundance
CASSLTPGNTIYF	TGTGCCAGCAGCTTAACTCCTGGAAACACCATATATTTT	TRBV7-8	TRBJ1-3	-	-
CASSHSPPGTSPYNEQFF	TGCGCCAGCAGCCACTCCCCCCCGGGGACTAGCCCCTACAATGAGCAGTTCTTC	TRBV4-3	TRBJ2-1	TRBD2	-
CASSIGRFGNTIYF	TGTGCCAGCAGTATTGGACGCTTTGGAAACACCATATATTTT	TRBV28	TRBJ1-3	-	-
CASSLAGGPHEQYF	TGCGCCAGCAGCCTCGCGGGGGGGCCTCACGAGCAGTACTTC	TRBV5-1	TRBJ2-7	TRBD2	few
CASSEYRGGGPSQTQYF	TGTGCCAGCAGTGAATACCGGGGCGGGGGACCATCTCAGACCCAGTACTTC	TRBV25-1	TRBJ2-5	TRBD2	-
CASSHRQTISYEQYF	TGTGCCAGCAGCCATAGACAGACTATATCCTACGAGCAGTACTTC	TRBV13	TRBJ2-7	-	-
CASKRGRDTDTQYF	TGTGCCAGCAAAAGGGGGCGGGACACAGATACGCAGTATTTT	TRBV7-8	TRBJ2-3	-	-
CASSSVGTQYF	TGTGCCAGCAGCTCCGTAGGAACGCAGTATTTT	TRBV7-2	TRBJ2-3	-	-
CASKPDRGVEQPQHF	TGTGCCAGCAAACCCGACAGGGGAGTAGAACAGCCCCAGCATTTT	TRBV2	TRBJ1-5	TRBD1	-
CATSDPVANEKLFF	TGTGCCACCAGTGACCCGGTGGCTAATGAAAAACTGTTTTTT	TRBV24-1	TRBJ1-4	-	-
CASSQDTLRETQYF	TGTGCCAGCAGCCAAGATACTCTTCGAGAGACCCAGTACTTC	TRBV3-1/TRBV3-2	TRBJ2-5	-	-
CASSENSYNEQFF	TGTGCCAGCAGTGAAAACTCCTACAATGAGCAGTTCTTC	TRBV6-4	TRBJ2-1	-	few
CASTSQDRGWNEQFF	TGTGCCAGCACCAGTCAGGACAGGGGATGGAATGAGCAGTTCTTC	TRBV9	TRBJ2-1	TRBD1	once
CASSSVGGGGNSPLHF	TGTGCCAGCAGTTCTGTCGGAGGGGGAGGTAATTCACCCCTCCACTTT	TRBV27	TRBJ1-6	-	-
CASSSAGGRDTQYF	TGTGCCAGCAGTTCAGCGGGGGGGCGCGATACGCAGTATTTT	TRBV6-5	TRBJ2-3	TRBD2	once
CASSQVTGRAYEQYF	TGCGCCAGCAGCCAAGTTACCGGCAGGGCCTACGAGCAGTACTTC	TRBV4-1	TRBJ2-7	-	once
CASSLSGQINQPQHF	TGTGCCAGCAGCCTCTCGGGACAGATCAATCAGCCCCAGCATTTT	TRBV7-2	TRBJ1-5	TRBD1	-
CASSLYRETGELFF	TGTGCCAGCAGTCTATACAGGGAGACCGGGGAGCTGTTTTTT	TRBV2	TRBJ2-2	-	-
CASSSILSNQPQHF	TGTGCCAGCAGTTCTATATTAAGCAATCAGCCCCAGCATTTT	TRBV27	TRBJ1-5	-	few
CASSLSSGVSNEQFF	TGTGCCAGCAGCTTAAGCAGCGGGGTGTCGAATGAGCAGTTCTTC	TRBV7-9	TRBJ2-1	TRBD2	-
CASKAGDNSPLHF	TGCGCCAGCAAGGCAGGGGATAATTCACCCCTCCACTTT	TRBV5-1	TRBJ1-6	-	few
CASSQEGGRLTQNTEAFF	TGTGCCAGCAGCCAAGAGGGGGGCCGGCTAACCCAGAACACTGAAGCTTTCTTT	TRBV14	TRBJ1-1	-	-
CASSIKEGSTEAFF	TGTGCCAGTAGTATAAAAGAAGGGAGTACTGAAGCTTTCTTT	TRBV19	TRBJ1-1	-	-
CASSLGGGGASDEQFF	TGCGCCAGCAGCTTGGGCGGCGGGGGGGCCTCGGATGAGCAGTTCTTC	TRBV5-1	TRBJ2-1	TRBD2	-
CASSGTISGNTIYF	TGTGCCAGCAGTGGAACAATCTCTGGAAACACCATATATTTT	TRBV2	TRBJ1-3	-	-
CAWSKGTEAFF	TGTGCCTGGAGTAAGGGCACTGAAGCTTTCTTT	TRBV30	TRBJ1-1	-	-
CASRVSGAEADTQYF	TGTGCCAGCAGGGTAAGCGGGGCTGAGGCAGATACGCAGTATTTT	TRBV3-1/TRBV3-2	TRBJ2-3	TRBD2	-
CASSFPPPRTVNINYGYTF	TGTGCCAGCAGTTTCCCTCCCCCGAGGACAGTCAATATTAACTATGGCTACACCTTC	TRBV28	TRBJ1-2	-	few
CASRRTPGRRDTEAFF	TGTGCCAGCCGAAGGACCCCCGGTAGAAGGGACACTGAAGCTTTCTTT	TRBV4-2	TRBJ1-1	-	-
CASSLAAGKGYEQYF	TGTGCCAGCAGCTTAGCTGCAGGGAAAGGGTACGAGCAGTACTTC	TRBV11-3	TRBJ2-7	-	-
CASNPFQGANEQFF	TGTGCCAGCAACCCATTTCAGGGGGCGAATGAGCAGTTCTTC	TRBV28	TRBJ2-1	TRBD1	-
CASSLWGQGRMNTEAFF	TGTGCCAGCAGTTTATGGGGACAGGGGAGGATGAACACTGAAGCTTTCTTT	TRBV28	TRBJ1-1	TRBD1	-
CASSQATGSLGYTF	TGTGCCAGCAGCCAGGCGACAGGGTCGCTCGGCTACACCTTC	TRBV14	TRBJ1-2	TRBD1	-
CASSFDRRTEAFF	TGTGCCAGCAGCTTCGACAGGCGCACTGAAGCTTTCTTT	TRBV7-2	TRBJ1-1	-	-
CATSRRSSGANVLTF	TGTGCCACCAGCAGGAGAAGCTCTGGGGCCAACGTCCTGACTTTC	TRBV15	TRBJ2-6	-	once
CSVEEQGAGGYTF	TGCAGCGTTGAAGAACAGGGGGCGGGTGGCTACACCTTC	TRBV29-1	TRBJ1-2	TRBD1	-
CASRKRGLHTEAFF	TGTGCCAGCAGGAAAAGGGGATTGCACACTGAAGCTTTCTTT	TRBV2	TRBJ1-1	-	-
CASSLDNYGYTF	TGCGCCAGCAGCTTGGATAACTATGGCTACACCTTC	TRBV5-1	TRBJ1-2	-	-
CASRIAGRSYNEQFF	TGTGCCAGCAGGATAGCGGGGCGAAGCTACAATGAGCAGTTCTTC	TRBV11-2	TRBJ2-1	TRBD2	-
CASSSRDLGGNQPQHF	TGTGCCAGCAGCTCCCGGGACTTGGGCGGGAATCAGCCCCAGCATTTT	TRBV7-9	TRBJ1-5	-	-
CASSLGGRRSEAFF	TGTGCCAGCAGCTTAGGGGGGAGGCGGAGTGAAGCTTTCTTT	TRBV7-2	TRBJ1-1	-	-
CASSDSGGASRETQYF	TGTGCCAGCAGTGATAGCGGGGGGGCCTCTAGGGAGACCCAGTACTTC	TRBV28	TRBJ2-5	TRBD2	-
CASRTQGTEAFF	TGTGCCAGCAGGACCCAGGGTACTGAAGCTTTCTTT	TRBV27	TRBJ1-1	-	-
CASGLGRQAFF	TGTGCCAGCGGCCTGGGACGGCAAGCTTTCTTT	TRBV6-5	TRBJ1-1	-	-
CASTGTFVGNEQFF	TGTGCCAGCACCGGGACTTTCGTAGGCAATGAGCAGTTCTTC	TRBV7-2	TRBJ2-1	-	-
CASSFRTGRAEAFF	TGTGCCAGCAGCTTCAGGACAGGGCGGGCTGAAGCTTTCTTT	TRBV5-6	TRBJ1-1	TRBD1	-
CASSPRTAANTGELFF	TGTGCCAGCAGCCCGCGGACGGCTGCGAACACCGGGGAGCTGTTTTTT	TRBV7-3	TRBJ2-2	-	few
CASSTGTGNTGELFF	TGTGCCAGCAGCACCGGGACAGGGAACACCGGGGAGCTGTTTTTT	TRBV5-8	TRBJ2-2	TRBD1	-
CASSAGTTYEQYF	TGTGCCAGCAGTGCCGGGACTACCTACGAGCAGTACTTC	TRBV2	TRBJ2-7	TRBD2	-
CASSSDRQGNGYTF	TGCGCCAGCAGCTCGGACCGACAGGGGAACGGCTACACCTTC	TRBV5-1	TRBJ1-2	TRBD1	-
CASRPSGGNEQFF	TGTGCCAGCCGTCCATCCGGGGGAAATGAGCAGTTCTTC	TRBV5-4	TRBJ2-1	-	-
CASSLNTPNTGELFF	TGTGCCAGCAGTCTCAACACACCCAACACCGGGGAGCTGTTTTTT	TRBV6-2/TRBV6-3	TRBJ2-2	-	-
CASSVHRTNTGELFF	TGTGCCAGCAGCGTACACAGGACCAACACCGGGGAGCTGTTTTTT	TRBV9	TRBJ2-2	-	-
CASSLTEGVRYNEQFF	TGTGCCAGCAGCTTGACCGAAGGAGTCCGCTACAATGAGCAGTTCTTC	TRBV5-8	TRBJ2-1	-	-
CASSSGTANTGELFF	TGCGCCAGCAGCTCCGGGACAGCGAACACCGGGGAGCTGTTTTTT	TRBV5-1	TRBJ2-2	TRBD1	-
CASSPRVGGGRRETQYF	TGCGCCAGCAGCCCTCGGGTCGGGGGGGGCCGGAGAGAGACCCAGTACTTC	TRBV5-1	TRBJ2-5	TRBD2	-
CASSLGLATSRNEQFF	TGTGCCAGCAGCTTGGGGCTAGCGACTTCGCGCAATGAGCAGTTCTTC	TRBV7-7	TRBJ2-1	-	-
CASSEAGRVGEKLFF	TGTGCCAGCAGTGAGGCAGGCAGGGTGGGGGAAAAACTGTTTTTT	TRBV2	TRBJ1-4	-	-
CASSKAGKSTDTQYF	TGTGCCAGCAGCAAAGCGGGGAAGAGCACAGATACGCAGTATTTT	TRBV11-2	TRBJ2-3	TRBD2	-
CASSQARTQYF	TGTGCCAGCAGCCAGGCGAGGACCCAGTACTTC	TRBV14	TRBJ2-5	-	once